This T cell receptor (beta chain) comes out of a study of shared clonotypes between healthy human individuals. Whole-study context: The donors, a couple of women and three men, were aged 18 to 49. Per donor, three plates held CD4 naive cells, three held CD4 memory, two held CD8 naive and one held CD8 memory. Study findings and constraints: Clonotype sharing among donors was thought likely to change with sequencing depth.

This CDR3 comprises 14 residues. CDR1 and CDR2 (germline): WNHNN, SYGVQD (reference sequence). The ends were cut back, 0 bases at V and 5 bases at J, with 9 bases in the middle. This clone has only one observation. Its antigen is undetermined. Data came from immunoSEQ multiplex PCR; TCRdb stores just in-frame clones and leaves some out. The data contain 2 million to 2.5 million clones, approximately 95% of them singletons. The genes are TRBV10-1 and TRBJ2-3, with D hard to call. The source is a man aged 18-30 years in good health. The material sequenced was naive CD4+ T cells sorted from blood. Subset: CD45RA+ positively selected. In DNA, the CDR3 is TGCGCCAGCAGTGAGTCGGCCCTAGGAGATACGCAGTATTTT. It is translated as CASSESALGDTQYF.